This TCR beta chain was recorded in a study of blood T cell repertoires in COVID-19 (dated by TCRdb to 2020 to 2022). Study-wide context: Samples from collaborators originated in the United States, Italy and Spain and spanned both the acute and convalescent phases of COVID-19. Sample metadata almost always included a de-identified subject ID, COVID-19 status, age in years and sex. Deeply sampled blood TCRbeta repertoires from subjects exposed to, actively infected with, or recovered from COVID-19 were included in the dataset. The prospective study material was composed of cDNA or gDNA derived from T cells, B-cell-depleted T cells, or PBMCs. The repertoires were made available in a free public database intended to serve as a resource for research on the immune response to SARS-CoV-2. The samples were drawn from two sources: the first 160 participants of the ongoing ImmuneRACE study, and 950 to 1,500 subjects contributed by 6 global collaborators. Where HLA class I and class II types were available, the types were taken from metadata supplied by the sample provider, not from assay-based typing.

TCRbeta CDR3 regions were amplified from genomic DNA by means of the immunoSEQ Assay, a bias-controlled multiplex PCR. Under the source paper's analysis protocol: The number of nucleated cells in each sample was estimated from the amplification of reference gene primers within the assay. To quantify the absolute abundance of each unique TCRbeta CDR3 rearrangement, sequence reads were collapsed and filtered. Productive Simpson clonality was computed per sample as the square root of Simpson's diversity index over productive rearrangements. What TCRdb holds here is the immuneACCESS table cut down to in-frame rearrangements. Part of the clones is not present; checked against another copy, under half of the missing clones reflect an unresolved V gene, and the others are unexplained. V and J calls and clone size come straight from that table; D and trimming were deduced from the DNA. This sample is represented by under 250,000 clones; less than 90% of them were singletons. Jointly, the top ten make up just over 2.5% of the sample.

Whole blood was collected in K2EDTA tubes by collaborating institutions according to the institutions' own protocols. For TCRbeta analysis, collaborator samples were shipped as frozen whole blood, as isolated PBMCs, or as DNA extracted from either sample type. Concerning this clone: Which antigen it targets is not known. Qualities for individual bases were not recorded, and no much larger clone is one base off.

General study outcomes and caveats: How much clinical and demographic metadata was included differed by source and by participant, and the metadata was provided uncurated.

Sequenced material: peripheral blood. The origin of this receptor is a woman between 65 and 79 years old with active or convalescent COVID-19.

In nucleotide form, the sequence is TGTGCCAGCAGTTACTCGAGTTGGCAGGGTGGGACTGAAGCTTTCTTT. This sequence encodes CASSYSSWQGGTEAFF. The V and J segments used are TRBV6-5 and TRBJ1-1; TRBD1 is a possible D gene, resting on 5 matching bases. V is shortened by 0 bases, J by 5 bases, and the region joining them spans 16 bases. The germline V gene sets CDR1 to MNHEY and CDR2 to SVGAGI. Taken from cysteine to phenylalanine, the CDR3 has 16 residues. The read is trimmed to its CDR3 DNA, 48 bases read in frame from base 1.